The 18 T cell receptor beta chains reported below all come from one sample, sequenced in a study of control samples from healthy donors and cancer patients. Profiled with immunoSEQ multiplex PCR; TCRdb holds only in-frame clones, not every one. The sample consists of around 120,000 clones, 93% of them appearing once. Sequences were obtained from blood. Every receptor here comes from a man between 25 and 39 years old in good health.

The rearrangement links TRBV12-3 or TRBV12-4 to TRBJ1-4; D not certain. The CDR3 consists of 12 residues. V shed 2 bases and J shed 10 bases, with 8 bases lying between them. CDR3 nucleotide sequence: TGTGCCAGCAGTTTACTGGGCGGAAAACTGTTTTTT. This encodes CASSLLGGKLFF.

This chain joins TRBV6-6 and TRBJ2-1; 11 bases fit TRBD1. J gave up 11 bases and V 1 base, and 10 bases lay outside the gene matches. The CDR3 length is 16 residues. CDR1 and CDR2 from the germline V gene are MNHNY and SVGAGI (reference sequence). The CDR3 region has the DNA TGTGCCAGCAGTTACTTCAGAGGGACAGGGGGAAGCAAGCAGTTCTTC. Translating it yields CASSYFRGTGGSKQFF.

The rearrangement links TRBV2 to TRBJ1-4; D is perhaps TRBD1 (6 bases). Germline V gene sequence: CDR1 SNHLY, CDR2 FYNNEI. There are 15 residues in the CDR3. With 3 bases removed from V and 12 bases from J, the gap between germline ends came to 20 bases. CDR3 nucleotides: TGTGCCAGCAGTGAGAGCCCCGGTGTACCAGGGGAACTGTTTTTT. Amino acids: CASSESPGVPGELFF.

The V call is TRBV4-1, the J call TRBJ1-1; D unclear. From germline, CDR1 is MGHRA and CDR2 YSYEKL. V lost 2 bases to trimming and J lost 0 bases, with 10 bases between them. This CDR3 comprises 15 residues. The CDR3 DNA reads as TGCGCCAGCAGCCAAATTCCACCTGTGAACACTGAAGCTTTCTTT. This translates into CASSQIPPVNTEAFF.

The genes are TRBV19 and TRBJ1-1, with D unresolved. V was clipped by 2 bases and J by 0 bases, with 7 bases between them. CDR3 size: 14 residues. The germline V gene has CDR1 LNHDA and CDR2 SQIVND (reference sequence). The CDR3 spells CASSIRNMNTEAFF. In nucleotides, the CDR3 is TGTGCCAGTAGTATAAGGAACATGAACACTGAAGCTTTCTTT.

The chain links TRBV19 to TRBJ1-6; 9 bases are a match to TRBD1. With 11 bases clipped from V and 9 bases from J, the junction kept 14 bases outside the gene matches. This CDR3 spans 15 amino acids. Germline V lookup: CDR1 LNHDA, CDR2 SQIVND (reference sequence). CDR3 amino acids: CASKPGQGGGSPLHF. In DNA form, the CDR3 reads TGTGCCTCGAAACCGGGACAGGGAGGAGGTTCACCCCTCCACTTT.

This clone was seen just once. The chain recombines TRBV7-8 with TRBJ2-6; D might be TRBD2 (5 bases). Trimming pared 2 bases from V and 4 bases from J, leaving 12 bases between. The CDR3 is 16 amino acids. The germline V gene encodes CDR1 SGHVS and CDR2 FQNEAQ. The CDR3 sequence: CASSLYQRVGANVLTF. CDR3 DNA: TGTGCCAGCAGCTTATATCAGAGGGTGGGGGCCAACGTCCTGACTTTC.

The chain recombines TRBV2 with TRBJ1-2; D is ambiguous. Trimming stripped 3 bases from V and 0 bases from J, with 2 bases between. The V gene's germline CDR1 is SNHLY and CDR2 FYNNEI. The CDR3 extends over 12 amino acids. CDR3 in DNA: TGTGCCAGCAGTGACTCTAACTATGGCTACACCTTC. Translating it yields CASSDSNYGYTF.

V gene TRBV6-1 combines with J gene TRBJ2-7, with D hard to call. Trimming left V 0 bases short and J 3 bases short, with 12 bases between. Germline V gives CDR1 MNHNS, CDR2 SASEGT. There are 15 residues in the CDR3. The CDR3 DNA reads TGTGCCAGCAGTGAAGCTGTTCGGCAGCTCTACGAGCAGTACGTC. Translation gives CASSEAVRQLYEQYV.

This chain links TRBV28 with TRBJ2-7, with a tentative D call TRBD1 (5 bases). CDR3 length: 12 residues. Germline V gene sequence: CDR1 MDHEN, CDR2 SYDVKM. The V and J ends lost 7 bases and 2 bases respectively, with 9 bases between them. In nucleotides, the CDR3 is TGTGCCAGCACCCTGGGGCCCTACGAGCAGTACTTC. Protein product: CASTLGPYEQYF.

The J gene is TRBJ2-5, the V gene TRBV19, with TRBD2 identical over 7 bases. Germline V gives CDR1 LNHDA, CDR2 SQIVND (reference sequence). Trimming cost V 1 base and J 5 bases; bases outside gene matches: 10. The CDR3 runs 16 residues. The CDR3 DNA reads TGTGCCAGTAGTATAGCTCATCGGGAGGTGCGGGAGACCCAGTACTTC. The encoded protein is CASSIAHREVRETQYF.

This clone came up once. CDR3 loop: CASSKFKLNRDTTNEKLFF. The DNA for the CDR3 is TGTGCCAGCAGCAAATTTAAATTGAACAGAGATACAACTAATGAAAAACTGTTTTTT. This chain uses TRBV21-1 with TRBJ1-4; no DNA check was done on the table's D call, TRBD1. TRBV21-1 is labeled a pseudogene. The CDR3 consists of 19 residues.

The rearrangement links TRBV2 to TRBJ2-5; D is undetermined. Trimming shortened V by 7 bases and J by 2 bases, and 11 bases separated the two germline ends. The CDR3 totals 13 residues. CDR1 and CDR2 (germline): SNHLY, FYNNEI. CDR3 sequence (DNA): TGTGCCAGCATTCAGGCCCGACAAGAGACCCAGTACTTC. Amino acids: CASIQARQETQYF.

This chain connects TRBV5-1 to TRBJ2-5; TRBD1 agrees at 7 bases. Losses at the gene ends were 1 base for V and 1 base for J; bases not matched to a gene: 1. This CDR3 contains 14 residues. Per the germline V gene, CDR1 is SGHRS and CDR2 is YFSETQ. In DNA form, the CDR3 reads TGCGCCAGCAGCTTGAGGGGGCTCCAAGAGACCCAGTACTTC. Its protein product is CASSLRGLQETQYF.

This chain connects TRBV6-5 to TRBJ1-1; perhaps TRBD1 as D (5 bases). Deletions cut 2 bases from V and 0 bases from J, with 7 bases between. Germline V gene sequence: CDR1 MNHEY, CDR2 SVGAGI. The CDR3 spans 14 residues. The CDR3 DNA is TGTGCCAGCAGTTACAGGGGAATGAACACTGAAGCTTTCTTT. This gives the protein CASSYRGMNTEAFF.

The chain has TRBV18 and TRBJ2-2; D is possibly TRBD2 (6 bases). The CDR3 extends over 17 amino acids. Trimming shortened V by 0 bases and J by 0 bases, and 11 bases separated the two germline ends. From germline, CDR1 is KGHSH and CDR2 LQKENI. The CDR3 is CASSPPEGPSNTGELFF. The DNA for the CDR3 is TGTGCCAGCTCACCACCGGAGGGACCCTCGAACACCGGGGAGCTGTTTTTT.

V gene TRBV11-2 combines with J gene TRBJ2-1, with TRBD2 identical over 10 bases. With V trimmed by 5 bases and J by 10 bases, 2 bases remained unmatched. Germline-derived CDR1 and CDR2 are SGHAT and FQNNGV. This CDR3 spans 12 amino acids. The chain's CDR3 is CASSLLAGEQFF. Written as DNA, the CDR3 is TGTGCCAGCAGCCTACTAGCGGGAGAGCAGTTCTTC.

The chain employs TRBV6-5 and TRBJ1-1, with a weak D call TRBD1 (6 bases). CDR3 length equals 12 residues. V shed 8 bases and J shed 4 bases, with 11 bases lying between them. The V gene's germline CDR1 is MNHEY and CDR2 SVGAGI. The CDR3 coding sequence is TGTGCCAGCGCTAGGGGGGCCACTGAAGCTTTCTTT. Its translation is CASARGATEAFF.